Reported below is one TCR beta chain. The same CDR3 is also encoded by other DNA sequences in this sample. These data are taken from a study of shared clonotypes between healthy human individuals. The assay was immunoSEQ multiplex PCR, and TCRdb's table has in-frame clones only and misses some. The sample carries a few million clones, 93% recorded once. The CDR3 totals 10 residues. Trimming took 4 bases from V and 5 from J, leaving 5 bases between them. From germline, CDR1 is SQVTM and CDR2 ANQGSEA. The sample taken for sequencing was naive CD4+ T cells from PBMCs. As for subset: CD45RA+ positively selected. The chain has TRBV29-1 and TRBJ2-5, with D perhaps matching TRBD2 (5 bases). The source of this sequence is a young man in good health. Some clones in this sample may be carry-over from other donors' samples. CDR3 in amino acids: CSVGEETQYF. DNA of the CDR3: TGCAGCGTTGGGGAGGAGACCCAGTACTTC. Full variable domain (missing parts from reference TRBV29-1 and TRBJ2-5): SAVISQKPSRDICQRGTSLTIQCQVDSQVTMMFWYRQQPGQSLTLIATANQGSEATYESGFVIDKFPISRPNLTFSTLTVSNMSPEDSSIYLCSVGEETQYFGPGTRLLVL.